This TCR beta chain was captured by sequencing in a study of blood T cell repertoires in COVID-19. Trimming pared 5 bases from V and 3 bases from J, leaving 10 bases between. Per the germline V gene, CDR1 is SEHNR and CDR2 is FQNEAQ (reference sequence). The CDR3 loop spans 14 amino acids. Only in-frame clones appear in the TCRdb table, and some are missing; sequencing was by immunoSEQ multiplex PCR. The table records 120,000 to 150,000 clones, around 80% of them present only once. This clone was detected a few times. This sequence was found in a woman aged 45-60 years with acute or convalescent COVID-19. Sample: peripheral blood. The chain uses TRBV7-9 and TRBJ2-2, with D tentatively TRBD2 (6 bases). The CDR3 reads CASSPPGDTGELFF. The CDR3 DNA follows: TGTGCCAGCAGCCCCCCGGGGGACACCGGGGAGCTGTTTTTT.